The 17 T cell receptor beta chains presented below share a single source sample, sequenced in a study of blood T cell repertoires in COVID-19. Clones were sequenced by immunoSEQ multiplex PCR, and TCRdb holds only the in-frame ones, with some missing. The sample holds 200,000 to 250,000 clones, 85% to 90% seen once. Input material: peripheral blood. Receptors originate from a young man with COVID-19, enrolled during active disease.

This chain links TRBV5-1 with TRBJ2-1; tentatively, D is TRBD2 (5 bases). The V and J ends lost 1 base and 0 bases respectively, with 11 bases between them. This CDR3 spans 16 amino acids. Germline V gene sequence: CDR1 SGHRS, CDR2 YFSETQ. The chain's CDR3 is CASSLYGVSSYNEQFF. CDR3 DNA sequence: TGCGCCAGCAGCTTGTACGGGGTGAGCTCCTACAATGAGCAGTTCTTC.

The chain carries TRBV19 and TRBJ1-5; tentatively, D is TRBD1 (6 bases). This CDR3 has 14 residues. V lost 2 bases and J lost 1, with 6 bases in between. CDR1 is LNHDA, CDR2 SQIVND, per germline (reference sequence). The DNA for the CDR3 is TGTGCCAGTAGTATACAGGGGAGCAATCAGCCCCAGCATTTT. It translates to CASSIQGSNQPQHF.

The chain employs TRBV11-2 and TRBJ1-1; D is possibly TRBD1 (5 bases). Germline values: CDR1 SGHAT, CDR2 FQNNGV. The CDR3 totals 12 residues. V was clipped by 1 base and J by 7 bases, with 7 bases between them. The CDR3 loop reads CASSLATGEAFF. CDR3 bases: TGTGCCAGCAGCTTAGCAACAGGTGAAGCTTTCTTT.

The genes are TRBV24-1 and TRBJ2-5; weak D call: TRBD1 (6 bases). Trimming pared 4 bases from V and 3 bases from J, leaving 14 bases between. Germline V lookup: CDR1 KGHDR, CDR2 SFDVKD. This CDR3 is 15 amino acids long. CDR3 bases: TGTGCCACCAGTGAGCAGGGGAGAGGGGAAGAGACCCAGTACTTC. Its protein product is CATSEQGRGEETQYF.

This clone was seen just once. This chain connects TRBV7-9 to TRBJ2-4; 10 nucleotides agree with TRBD2. In germline, CDR1 is SEHNR, CDR2 FQNEAQ (reference sequence). V shed 5 bases and J 4 bases; nucleotides not matched to a gene: 5. The CDR3 contains 15 residues. As DNA, the CDR3 is TGTGCCAGCAGCCCTAGCGGGAGCTCGAAAAACATTCAGTACTTC. It translates to CASSPSGSSKNIQYF.

This chain connects TRBV2 to TRBJ1-2; 10 nucleotides agree with TRBD1. V lost 11 bases to trimming and J lost 5 bases; unmatched junction nucleotides: 5. The length of the CDR3 is 12 residues. Germline CDR1 reads SNHLY; CDR2 reads FYNNEI. CDR3 coding DNA: TGTGCCGACGGACAGGGGGGATATGGCTACACCTTC. Amino acids: CADGQGGYGYTF.

Worth noting for this clone: This same CDR3 is encoded by further DNA sequences in the sample. J is TRBJ1-5 and V is TRBV3-1 (or the pseudogene TRBV3-2), with D uncertain. The germline V gene encodes CDR1 LGHDT and CDR2 YNNKEL (reference sequence). The CDR3 extends over 15 amino acids. Trimming removed 1 base at V and 3 bases at J, with 10 bases between. The CDR3 sequence: CASSQGGGNNQPQHF. CDR3 DNA sequence: TGTGCCAGCAGCCAAGGCGGAGGGAACAATCAGCCCCAGCATTTT.

The rearrangement links TRBV7-2 to TRBJ2-1, with 7 bases lining up with TRBD2. This CDR3 region has 15 residues. Germline values: CDR1 SGHTA, CDR2 FQGNSA. J gave up 0 bases and V 4 bases, and 3 bases lay outside the gene matches. CDR3 sequence reads: CASSSGGSSYNEQFF. CDR3 DNA: TGTGCCAGCAGCTCCGGGGGGAGCTCCTACAATGAGCAGTTCTTC.

The rearrangement links TRBV7-3 to TRBJ2-7; TRBD1 aligns across 10 bases. CDR1 SGHTA and CDR2 FQGTGA come from the germline V gene. V lost 6 bases, J lost 3 bases, and 5 bases stayed unmatched. This CDR3 region has 14 residues. The CDR3 region has the DNA TGTGCCAGCAGTTACGGACAGGGGGGCTACGAGCAGTACTTC. Amino acids: CASSYGQGGYEQYF.

The chain uses TRBV15 and TRBJ1-1; D unclear. V dropped 4 bases and J dropped 11 bases, with 20 bases sitting between them. The CDR3 is 14 amino acids. CDR1 is LNHNV and CDR2 is YYDKDF in the germline V gene (reference sequence). The CDR3 DNA reads TGTGCCACCAGCATTTATGGGCTCAATCCCGACGCTTTCTTT. This sequence encodes CATSIYGLNPDAFF.

The rearrangement joins TRBV5-1 to TRBJ2-7; a possible D gene is TRBD2 (5 bases). This CDR3 is built from 12 residues. With 4 bases removed from V and 5 bases from J, the gap between germline ends came to 10 bases. The V gene's germline CDR1 is SGHRS and CDR2 YFSETQ. CDR3 coding DNA: TGCGCCAGCAGCCTGGACGGGGACGAGCAGTACTTC. Protein product: CASSLDGDEQYF.

The genes are TRBV18 and TRBJ2-7; D not certain. Trimming removed 2 bases at V and 3 bases at J, with 11 bases between. This CDR3 contains 14 residues. Germline values: CDR1 KGHSH, CDR2 LQKENI. Written as DNA, the CDR3 is TGTGCCAGCTCACCAATATCACAGAACTACGAGCAGTACTTC. Protein product: CASSPISQNYEQYF.

This clone appeared a single time. The chain joins TRBV6-5 to TRBJ1-5; D possibly corresponds to TRBD1 (6 bases). The CDR3 spans 14 residues. Germline CDR1 is MNHEY and CDR2 is SVGAGI. V was trimmed by 8 bases and J by 0 bases, leaving 11 bases between them. Here the CDR3 reads CASRGHYSNQPQHF. The DNA for the CDR3 is TGTGCCAGCCGGGGACATTATAGCAATCAGCCCCAGCATTTT.

The chain joins TRBV5-1 to TRBJ2-1, with D possibly matching TRBD1 (6 bases). CDR3 length equals 14 residues. V lost 0 bases to trimming and J lost 3 bases, with 7 bases between them. Germline loops: CDR1 SGHRS, CDR2 YFSETQ. CDR3 nucleotides: TGCGCCAGCAGCTTGGACAGGGTCTACAATGAGCAGTTCTTC. Protein: CASSLDRVYNEQFF.

The chain joins TRBV7-2 to TRBJ1-4, with a tentative D call TRBD1 (6 bases). The CDR3 length is 14 residues. Trimming pared 3 bases from V and 2 bases from J, leaving 7 bases between. Germline assignment: CDR1 SGHTA and CDR2 FQGNSA. The CDR3 reads CASSFDRTNEKLFF. CDR3 coding DNA: TGTGCCAGCAGCTTCGACAGGACTAATGAAAAACTGTTTTTT.

CDR3 in DNA: TGCAGTGCTAGAGCGGAGTACGAGCAGTACTTC. It encodes CSARAEYEQYF. The chain has TRBV20-1 and TRBJ2-7; no definite D call. Germline V gene data show CDR1 as DFQATT and CDR2 as SNEGSKA (reference sequence). Between the trimmed V and J ends, which lost 1 base and 4 bases, there was a span of 5 bases. This CDR3 contains 11 residues.

The chain combines TRBV5-1 with TRBJ1-3; 7 bases line up with TRBD1. Germline CDR1 SGHRS, CDR2 YFSETQ. The V segment lost 4 bases and the J segment 4 bases; nucleotides outside the gene matches: 5. The CDR3 loop spans 14 amino acids. CDR3 sequence reads: CASSESGQGNTIYF. CDR3 DNA sequence: TGCGCCAGCAGCGAATCGGGACAGGGAAACACCATATATTTT.